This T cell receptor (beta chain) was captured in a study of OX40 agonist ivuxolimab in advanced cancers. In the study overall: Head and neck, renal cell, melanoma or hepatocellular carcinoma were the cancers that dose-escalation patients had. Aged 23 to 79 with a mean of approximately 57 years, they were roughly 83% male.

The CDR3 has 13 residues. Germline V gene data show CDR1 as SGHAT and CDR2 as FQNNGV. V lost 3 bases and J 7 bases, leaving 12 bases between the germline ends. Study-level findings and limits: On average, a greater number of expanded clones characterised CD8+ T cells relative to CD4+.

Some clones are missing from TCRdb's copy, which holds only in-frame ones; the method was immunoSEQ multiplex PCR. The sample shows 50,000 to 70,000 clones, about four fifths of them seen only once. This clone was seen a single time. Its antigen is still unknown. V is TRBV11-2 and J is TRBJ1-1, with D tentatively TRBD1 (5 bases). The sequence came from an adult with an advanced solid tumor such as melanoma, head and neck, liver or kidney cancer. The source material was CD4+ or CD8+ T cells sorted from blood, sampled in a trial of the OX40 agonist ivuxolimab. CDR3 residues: CASSLEVRDEAFF. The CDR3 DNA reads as TGTGCCAGCAGCTTGGAGGTCAGGGATGAAGCTTTCTTT.